The present T cell receptor beta chain was sequenced within a study of shared clonotypes between healthy human individuals. Overall study results and limits: Shared across four donors were around 5% of the naive CD4 clonotypes. Clonotype sharing among the donors was expected to vary with sequencing depth.

Regarding this clone: The antigen is undetermined.

CD45RO-negative, CCR7-positively selected cells formed the naive CD8 fraction, excluding terminally differentiated effector memory CD45RA+ cells. Sorted-subset replicate PCRs used 200 ng of genomic DNA. This amount corresponded to approximately 30,000 T cell genomes. Repertoires were generated with immunoSEQ multiplex PCR, while TCRdb's copy carries only in-frame clones and drops some. The data show 2 million to 2.5 million clones, approximately 94% seen once. CDR3 length: 14 residues. Germline CDR1 is MNHNY and CDR2 is SVGAGI (reference sequence). Trimming left V 2 bases short and J 8 bases short, with 12 bases between.

This TCR was recovered from a man aged 18 to 29 in good health. Some clones in this sample may be carry-over from other donors' samples. The chain links TRBV6-6 to TRBJ1-4; the D gene is possibly TRBD1 (5 bases). The sequenced material came from naive CD8+ T cells from PBMCs. CDR3 bases: TGTGCCAGCAGTTACGGCAGGGTCCGCGAAAAACTGTTTTTT. This translates into CASSYGRVREKLFF.